The 30 T cell receptor beta chains presented below share a single source sample, sequenced in a study of T cells expressing NK-cell markers. TCRdb reprocessed the 5' RACE reads, with one entry per CDR3 protein and no DNA. This repertoire comprises about 390,000 distinct CDR3 sequences; its ten largest clones make up about 10%. Sequencing was carried out using blood T cells: a sorted CD56 or NKG2C T cell subset, CD4+ or CD8+ T cells, or bulk PBMC T cells (not recorded which). These receptors all stem from a woman between 50 and 59 years old in good health.

The chain couples TRBV24-1 to TRBJ1-2. Looked up from germline, CDR1 is KGHDR and CDR2 is SFDVKD. This CDR3 comprises 13 residues. The CDR3 reads CATSDSPGIVYTF.

The rearrangement uses TRBV11-2 and TRBJ1-1; no DNA is available, so the TRBD1 call from TCRdb remains unchecked. Germline CDR1 reads SGHAT; CDR2 reads FQNNGV. The CDR3 sequence is 16 residues long. The CDR3 sequence is CASSLQGGGLNTEAFF.

This chain connects TRBV7-7 to TRBJ2-1; there is no DNA to check the TCRdb D call of TRBD2. The CDR3 contains 18 residues. Looked up from germline, CDR1 is SSHAT and CDR2 is FNYEAQ (reference sequence). This chain's CDR3 is CASSLVLAGVGSFHEQFF.

The chain links TRBV9 to TRBJ2-1; without DNA, the TCRdb call of TRBD1 cannot be checked. Germline-derived CDR1 and CDR2 are SGDLS and YYNGEE. This CDR3 comprises 14 residues. The CDR3 spells CASSTGVGYNEQFF.

The chain uses TRBV5-4 and TRBJ2-2. The CDR3 is made up of 15 amino acids. The germline CDR1 and CDR2 sequences are SGHNT and YYREEE (reference sequence). CDR3 loop: CASSYPPPNTGELFF.

The V call is TRBV6-4, the J call TRBJ2-1; checking the TCRdb D call of TRBD1 is not possible without DNA. Germline loops: CDR1 MRHNA, CDR2 SNTAGT. The CDR3 runs to 14 residues. The CDR3 loop reads CASSDSAGPNEQFF.

This rearrangement joins TRBV15 to TRBJ2-2. There are 14 residues in the CDR3. Germline V lookup: CDR1 LNHNV, CDR2 YYDKDF (reference sequence). The CDR3 region is CATSVSGNTGELFF.

The V call is TRBV12-3 or TRBV12-4, the J call TRBJ1-1. CDR3 length: 14 amino acids. The CDR3 sequence: CANAFGRANTEAFF.

The V and J genes are TRBV24-1 and TRBJ2-7; TCRdb reports TRBD1, a call that lacks DNA to check it against. The CDR3 has 15 amino acids. CDR1 and CDR2 from the germline V gene are KGHDR and SFDVKD. The CDR3 region is CATSDPTGGTEEEYF.

The V and J genes are TRBV7-8 and TRBJ2-1; TCRdb proposes TRBD1, but this gene call is untestable without DNA. This CDR3 is built from 16 residues. CDR1 is SGHVS, CDR2 FQNEAQ, per germline. CDR3 sequence reads: CASSLVGDPRGDEQFF.

V usage is TRBV5-1 and J usage is TRBJ2-5. Germline values: CDR1 SGHRS, CDR2 YFSETQ. The CDR3 is made up of 15 amino acids. This CDR3 reads CASSLDGEVQETQYF.

The chain is built from TRBV10-2 and TRBJ2-3; the D call of TRBD2 rests on TCRdb alone, since no DNA is present to check it. The CDR3 contains 18 residues. CDR1 is WSHSY, CDR2 SAAADI, per germline. The chain's CDR3 is CASSESIAGVKTTDTQYF.

V gene TRBV3-1 combines with J gene TRBJ2-7. The length of the CDR3 is 11 residues. Germline CDR1 is LGHDT and CDR2 is YNNKEL (reference sequence). The CDR3 loop reads CASSTLYEQYF.

The chain employs TRBV20-1 and TRBJ2-7; TCRdb names TRBD1, which stays unverified in the absence of DNA. The CDR3 extends over 13 amino acids. From germline, CDR1 is DFQATT and CDR2 SNEGSKA (reference sequence). The CDR3 sequence is CSVRGRQVYEQYF.

This chain uses TRBV7-6 with TRBJ1-4; TCRdb's D call, TRBD1, is unchecked because there is no DNA. The CDR3 sequence is 15 residues long. CDR1 is SGHVS and CDR2 is FNYEAQ in the germline V gene. CDR3 region: CASSLDRGKNEKLFF.

J is TRBJ2-1 and V is TRBV7-9; the TRBD2 assignment by TCRdb is unverifiable without DNA. Germline V gene sequence: CDR1 SEHNR, CDR2 FQNEAQ (reference sequence). The CDR3 covers 16 residues. The CDR3 sequence: CASSRIPAGAYNEQFF. The full variable domain, rest sourced from reference TRBV7-9 and TRBJ2-1, is DTGVSQNPRHKITKRGQNVTFRCDPISEHNRLYWYRQTLGQGPEFLTYFQNEAQLEKSRLLSDRFSAERPKGSFSTLEIQRTEQGDSAMYLCASSRIPAGAYNEQFFGPGTRLTVL.

The V gene is TRBV29-1, the J gene TRBJ2-2; TCRdb's D gene call, TRBD2, goes unchecked for lack of DNA. Germline CDR1 reads SQVTM; CDR2 reads ANQGSEA. This CDR3 region has 17 residues. CDR3 loop: CSVEDRSLAGNTGELFF.

This chain links TRBV4-1 with TRBJ2-2; the D gene TCRdb calls, TRBD2, cannot be checked with no DNA. The CDR3 contains 18 residues. CDR1 is MGHRA and CDR2 is YSYEKL in the germline V gene. The CDR3 region is CASSEPGLRGPDTGELFF.

This chain links TRBV12-3 or TRBV12-4 with TRBJ2-2; TCRdb's D call of TRBD1 is untestable without DNA. The CDR3 loop spans 16 amino acids. The CDR3 protein is CASSPSSGGGWGELFF.

The rearrangement links TRBV14 to TRBJ2-6. CDR1 and CDR2 (germline): SGHDN, FVKESK. The CDR3 has 15 amino acids. Here the CDR3 reads CASRKTYSGANVLTF.

V usage is TRBV3-1 and J usage is TRBJ2-3; the TRBD2 assignment by TCRdb is unverifiable without DNA. The CDR3 spans 14 residues. Germline values: CDR1 LGHDT, CDR2 YNNKEL (reference sequence). The CDR3 is CASSQDKGLVAQYF.

The V gene is TRBV27, the J gene TRBJ2-1; TCRdb calls TRBD2, which cannot be checked without DNA. CDR1 and CDR2 (germline): MNHEY, SMNVEV (reference sequence). The CDR3 spans 16 residues. The CDR3 reads CASSFSAGEVYNEQFF.

The chain combines TRBV12-3 or TRBV12-4 with TRBJ1-2; there is no DNA to check the TCRdb D call of TRBD1. This CDR3 comprises 15 residues. The CDR3 is CASTEHPGAQDGYTF.

This chain links TRBV6-5 with TRBJ2-3; TCRdb indicates TRBD2, and absent DNA this call remains unverified. There are 17 residues in the CDR3. CDR1 is MNHEY and CDR2 is SVGAGI in the germline V gene. CDR3 residues: CASSRPGTSGRTDTQYF.

V usage is TRBV7-9 and J usage is TRBJ2-5; TCRdb returns TRBD1, unconfirmable since there is no DNA. From germline, CDR1 is SEHNR and CDR2 FQNEAQ (reference sequence). The CDR3 contains 16 residues. CDR3 sequence: CASSSTPGTAKETQYF.

The gene calls are TRBV20-1 and TRBJ2-1; checking the TCRdb D call of TRBD1 is not possible without DNA. The CDR3 extends over 16 amino acids. In germline, CDR1 is DFQATT, CDR2 SNEGSKA (reference sequence). This CDR3 is CSARDFRQRGYNEQFF.

The chain combines TRBV12-3 or TRBV12-4 with TRBJ1-1; with no DNA, the TCRdb D assignment of TRBD1 cannot be verified. The CDR3 loop spans 14 amino acids. CDR3 in amino acids: CASSFPPRGTEAFF.

V gene TRBV7-9 combines with J gene TRBJ1-5; TCRdb selects TRBD1, and the lack of DNA leaves this call unchecked. Germline V gene lookup returns CDR1 SEHNR and CDR2 FQNEAQ (reference sequence). This CDR3 spans 16 amino acids. CDR3 sequence: CASSFVTGADNQPQHF.

The chain links TRBV12-3 or TRBV12-4 to TRBJ1-2. This CDR3 region has 12 residues. The CDR3 sequence: CASVLGRGGYTF.

The chain recombines TRBV20-1 with TRBJ2-3; there is no DNA to check the TCRdb D call of TRBD1. Germline assignment: CDR1 DFQATT and CDR2 SNEGSKA (reference sequence). This CDR3 is 16 amino acids long. This CDR3 is CSSLRVGGTITDTQYF.